The T cell receptor beta chain under discussion was sequenced for a study of T cells in women clearing cervical HPV infection. Profiled with immunoSEQ multiplex PCR; TCRdb holds only in-frame clones, not every one. The clone table shows tens of thousands of clones, with the ten largest holding approximately 0.98%. CDR1 and CDR2 (germline): SEHNR, FQNEAQ (reference sequence). The CDR3 is 14 amino acids. As concerns this clone: The sequenced fragment ends 3 residues before the CDR3 boundary, so the rest is inferred from the germline J gene.

This TCR was sampled from a woman aged 18 to 75 with a cervical HPV16 infection that either progressed to CIN3+ or cleared (not recorded which). V usage is TRBV7-9 and J usage is TRBJ2-4; D possibly corresponds to TRBD1 (6 bases). Sequencing was carried out using blood buffy coat. CDR3 DNA, as far as it was read: TGTGCCAGCAGCTTAGTACAGGGCATGGGTGGT. This sequence encodes CASSLVQGMGG. The whole CDR3 region reads CASSLVQGMGGQYF.